A selection of T cell receptor beta chains follows, all from one sample in a study of cytomegalovirus exposure and HLA in healthy donors. Clones were sequenced by immunoSEQ multiplex PCR, and TCRdb holds only the in-frame ones, with some missing. Altogether about 98,000 clones are present, roughly 80% being singletons, with the ten largest covering over 15%. The sample was PBMCs. These receptors were obtained from a man aged 55 to 70 in good health and CMV-seropositive. CDR3s leave out the opening cysteine and the closing phenylalanine or tryptophan.

TRBV19	TRBJ1-2	10	ASNAGNYGYT
TRBV7-6	TRBJ1-3	12	ASSVTGVGNTIY
TRBV18	TRBJ1-4	13	ASSPPGTGREKLF
TRBV10-3	TRBJ1-5	13	AIRADRGGNQPQH
TRBV19	TRBJ1-3	15	ASTVRAGTGSGNTIY
TRBV6-1	TRBJ2-5	12	ASSGTGGQETQY
TRBV4-1	TRBJ2-5	15	ASSPIPDRGDQETQY
TRBV19	TRBJ2-1	13	ASSLNRGPYNEQF
TRBV19	TRBJ1-1	11	ASIGGMSTEAF
TRBV6-6	TRBJ1-2	11	ASIRVQGYGYT
TRBV9	TRBJ2-3	16	ASSVPLSVGVEADTQY
TRBV4-2	TRBJ2-7	11	ASSQDLSNEQY
TRBV5-1	TRBJ2-5	9	ASSPGQGLY
TRBV7-2	TRBJ2-1	11	ASSLDSRNEQF
TRBV27	TRBJ2-5	12	ASSYRQGAETQY
TRBV9	TRBJ1-2	12	ASSVGQFPYGYT
TRBV5-1	TRBJ1-1	14	ASSLAAGARDTEAF
TRBV15	TRBJ1-1	14	ATSRDGTSTGGEAF
TRBV18	TRBJ2-6	18	ASSLLLAPSQVSGANVLT
TRBV27	TRBJ1-5	14	ASSLWGVGSNQPQH
TRBV5-1	TRBJ2-1	13	ASSGTANLDNEQF
TRBV11-2	.	9	ASSLVNEQY
TRBV9	TRBJ2-7	12	ASSPPDRTYEQY
TRBV5-4	TRBJ2-5	12	ASSGGTGEETQY
TRBV7-2	TRBJ2-1	12	ASSYRGGYNEQF
TRBV30	TRBJ2-6	12	AWSAGAGANVLT
TRBV27	TRBJ2-1	11	ASTSGGYNEQF
TRBV29-1	TRBJ2-2	11	SVETGESGELF
TRBV25-1	TRBJ2-7	13	AGSYGGQGLGQQY
TRBV6-5	TRBJ2-7	11	AGGKGGNPEQY
TRBV7-9	TRBJ2-3	14	ASSLGLAGGGDTQY
TRBV9	TRBJ2-3	13	ASSVWGGVTDTQY
TRBV28	TRBJ2-7	11	ASLRGLSYEQY
TRBV11-2	TRBJ2-7	14	ASSAHGAVGSYEQY
TRBV10-1	TRBJ1-3	17	ASSESSPRDIFSGNTIY
TRBV28	TRBJ1-1	18	ASSSRFTITRTGMNTEAF
TRBV19	TRBJ1-4	14	ASSTARGGTNEKLF
TRBV5-1	TRBJ2-1	14	ASSLAASGTYNEQF
TRBV15	TRBJ1-2	12	ATSRDNVGYGYT
TRBV10-2	TRBJ2-5	13	ASSEVRGTRETQY
TRBV7-9	TRBJ1-5	10	SSSQGRQPQH